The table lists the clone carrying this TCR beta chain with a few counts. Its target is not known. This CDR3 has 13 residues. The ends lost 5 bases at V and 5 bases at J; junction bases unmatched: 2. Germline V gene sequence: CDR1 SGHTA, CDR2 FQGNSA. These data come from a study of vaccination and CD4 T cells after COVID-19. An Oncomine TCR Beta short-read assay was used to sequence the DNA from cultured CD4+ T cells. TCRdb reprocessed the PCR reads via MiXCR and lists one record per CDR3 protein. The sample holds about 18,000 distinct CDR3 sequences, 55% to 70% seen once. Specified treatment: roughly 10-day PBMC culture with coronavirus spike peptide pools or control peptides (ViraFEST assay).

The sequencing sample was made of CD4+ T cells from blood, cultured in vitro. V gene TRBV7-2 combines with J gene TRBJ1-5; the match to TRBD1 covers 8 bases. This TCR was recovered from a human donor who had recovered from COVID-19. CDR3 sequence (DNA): TGTGCCAGCAGCCTACAGGGGGATCAGCCCCAGCATTTT. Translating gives CASSLQGDQPQHF.